The 31 T cell receptor beta chains below were found in one sample sequenced in a study of T cells in Graves' hyperthyroidism and ophthalmopathy. Amplification targeted TCR beta CDR3 regions from RNA transcripts. First-round RT-PCR targeting the TCR CDR3 was performed with the HTBI primer set. TCRdb re-analysed the multiplex PCR reads in MiXCR, keeping a single row per CDR3 protein. The sample contains approximately 630,000 distinct CDR3 sequences, 16% of which appear only once. The specimen was blood. The origin of the receptors is a woman aged 25-40 years with Graves' hyperthyroidism.

This clonotype has a count of ten or more. V and J are TRBV28 and TRBJ1-2, with D possibly matching TRBD1 (6 bases). The CDR3 has 15 amino acids. From germline, CDR1 is MDHEN and CDR2 SYDVKM. Trimming took 1 base from V and 2 from J, leaving 11 bases between them. The CDR3 DNA follows: TGTGCCAGCAGTTTATACAGGGTAGGCAACTATGGCTACACCTTC. Protein sequence: CASSLYRVGNYGYTF.

This clonotype was picked up one time. V gene TRBV13 combines with J gene TRBJ2-7; 8 bases are a match to TRBD2. CDR1 and CDR2 (germline): PRHDT, FYEKMQ (reference sequence). This CDR3 contains 18 residues. V shed 4 bases, J shed 2 bases, and the junction held 16 bases outside the gene matches. As DNA, the CDR3 is TGTGCCAGCAGCTCAAGGACTAGCAGTAACACATCCCCCTACGAGCAGTACTTC. This codes for CASSSRTSSNTSPYEQYF.

The chain has TRBV20-1 and TRBJ2-7; 8 positions agree with TRBD2. V was pared by 3 bases and J by 2 bases, with 3 bases of the junction left unmatched. This CDR3 is 13 amino acids long. Germline CDR1 is DFQATT and CDR2 is SNEGSKA (reference sequence). CDR3 nucleotides: TGCAGTGCTAGCAGCGGGAGCCCCTACGAGCAGTACTTC. Its protein product is CSASSGSPYEQYF.

This clonotype appeared many times. The gene calls are TRBV20-1 and TRBJ1-1; weak D call: TRBD1 (5 bases). The CDR3 extends over 11 amino acids. Per germline, CDR1 DFQATT and CDR2 SNEGSKA (reference sequence). The V and J ends lost 6 bases and 6 bases respectively, with 11 bases between them. The CDR3 loop reads CSAPQGSEAFF. The CDR3 DNA reads as TGCAGTGCCCCCCAGGGTTCTGAAGCTTTCTTT.

The chain links TRBV2 to TRBJ2-5; D not resolved. Germline CDR1 SNHLY, CDR2 FYNNEI. Trimming cost V 7 bases and J 3 bases, with 18 bases left between them. This CDR3 has 15 amino acids. The CDR3 loop is CASTSIGREKETQYF. As DNA, the CDR3 is TGTGCCAGCACTTCGATTGGCCGAGAAAAAGAGACCCAGTACTTC.

This clonotype was counted ten times or more. This chain joins TRBV3-1 and TRBJ1-5, with D perhaps TRBD1 (6 bases). Trimming shortened V by 0 bases and J by 0 bases, and 12 bases separated the two germline ends. Germline values: CDR1 LGHDT, CDR2 YNNKEL (reference sequence). The CDR3 spans 17 residues. CDR3 region: CASSQDSGVYSNQPQHF. In nucleotides, the CDR3 is TGTGCCAGCAGCCAAGATTCAGGGGTCTATAGCAATCAGCCCCAGCATTTT.

This clonotype was detected ten times or more. The chain recombines TRBV28 with TRBJ2-3; no definite D call. V was pared by 4 bases and J by 6 bases, with 14 bases between. Germline loops: CDR1 MDHEN, CDR2 SYDVKM. The CDR3 contains 14 residues. The CDR3 bases are TGTGCCAGCAGTTCCCGGACCCTTGCGGATACGCAGTATTTT. Translated, it gives CASSSRTLADTQYF.

Details on this clonotype: Just one base apart from a much larger clone, this may be a read error. This sequence joins TRBV12-3 or TRBV12-4 and TRBJ1-5; D is unresolved. V dropped 5 bases and J dropped 11 bases, with 16 bases sitting between them. This CDR3 has 13 amino acids. The CDR3 bases are TGTGCCAGCAGTCCCTGGCAGTTTCCGGCCCAGCATTTT. It yields the protein CASSPWQFPAQHF.

This clonotype was counted many times. The CDR3 spells CASSLFSGRGGTDTQYF. CDR3 nucleotides: TGTGCCAGCAGTTTATTCAGCGGGCGGGGGGGCACAGATACGCAGTATTTT. The chain carries TRBV28 and TRBJ2-3, with 8 positions matching TRBD2. CDR1 and CDR2 from the germline V gene are MDHEN and SYDVKM. The CDR3 runs 17 residues. Trimming cost V 1 base and J 1 base; bases outside gene matches: 7.

Only a few counts were recorded for this clonotype. CDR3 DNA sequence: TGCAGTGCCGGGGGACAGGGGAATCAGCCCCAGCATTTT. Translated: CSAGGQGNQPQHF. This chain links TRBV20-1 with TRBJ1-5; 10 nucleotides match TRBD1. With 6 bases clipped from V and 4 bases from J, the junction kept 3 bases outside the gene matches. CDR3 length: 13 amino acids. Per the germline V gene, CDR1 is DFQATT and CDR2 is SNEGSKA (reference sequence).

The rearrangement joins TRBV29-1 to TRBJ2-1, with 10 positions matching TRBD2. The CDR3 spans 17 residues. The germline gives CDR1 SQVTM, CDR2 ANQGSEA. With V trimmed by 1 base and J by 3 bases, 9 bases remained unmatched. CDR3 coding DNA: TGCAGCGTTGAAGGGTCCCTGACTAGCGGGTACTACAATGAGCAGTTCTTC. It codes for CSVEGSLTSGYYNEQFF.

This clonotype occurred many times. The chain employs TRBV18 and TRBJ1-1; maybe TRBD1 (5 bases). Trimming pared 6 bases from V and 4 bases from J, leaving 18 bases between. The CDR3 has 15 residues. CDR1 and CDR2 (germline): KGHSH, LQKENI. The CDR3 sequence: CASSKVGRSGTEAFF. As DNA, the CDR3 is TGTGCCAGCTCGAAAGTGGGGCGGTCTGGCACTGAAGCTTTCTTT.

The V and J genes are TRBV6-2 or TRBV6-3 and TRBJ2-7; perhaps D is TRBD1 or TRBD2 (7 bases each). V lost 4 bases and J lost 2, with 18 bases in between. CDR1 MNHEY and CDR2 SVGEGT come from the germline V gene. The CDR3 covers 16 residues. In DNA, the CDR3 is TGTGCCAGCAGTTCCGGGCACTCAGGGGGGGCCTACGAGCAGTACTTC. Its translation is CASSSGHSGGAYEQYF.

This clonotype occurred a few times. The rearrangement uses TRBV4-2 and TRBJ2-5; 10 bases fit TRBD2. From germline, CDR1 is LGHNA and CDR2 YNFKEQ. V shed 0 bases, J shed 4 bases, and the junction held 2 bases outside the gene matches. This CDR3 spans 15 amino acids. The DNA for the CDR3 is TGTGCCAGCAGCCAAGAGAGACTAGCGGGAGAGACCCAGTACTTC. It specifies CASSQERLAGETQYF.

Many counts were recorded for this clonotype. This chain joins TRBV3-1 and TRBJ2-1, with 13 positions matching TRBD2. Germline CDR1 and CDR2: LGHDT and YNNKEL (reference sequence). The J segment lost 9 bases and the V segment lost 4 bases, leaving 9 bases of the junction unmatched. The CDR3 sequence is 16 residues long. CDR3: CASSPNGLAGAREQFF. As DNA, the CDR3 is TGTGCCAGCAGCCCAAATGGACTAGCGGGAGCTCGTGAGCAGTTCTTC.

This clonotype was seen a few times. This chain joins TRBV10-1 and TRBJ2-7; TRBD1 is a possible D gene (5 bases). CDR3 length: 12 residues. Looked up from germline, CDR1 is WNHNN and CDR2 is SYGVQD (reference sequence). V lost 0 bases, J lost 6 bases, and 6 bases lay in between. The DNA for the CDR3 is TGCGCCAGCAGTGAGTCCCAGGGCGAGCAGTACTTC. Translation: CASSESQGEQYF.

This clonotype has at least ten counts. The chain recombines TRBV6-5 with TRBJ2-1; tentative D call: TRBD1 (5 bases). This CDR3 has 15 residues. Deletions cut 0 bases from V and 5 bases from J, with 11 bases between. The germline V gene encodes CDR1 MNHEY and CDR2 SVGAGI. The CDR3 here is CASSYSPQGNNEQFF. CDR3 coding DNA: TGTGCCAGCAGTTACTCTCCTCAGGGCAACAATGAGCAGTTCTTC.

This clonotype turned up a few times. J is TRBJ2-7 and V is TRBV11-2, with a tentative D call TRBD2 (6 bases). Trimming took 5 bases from V and 2 from J, leaving 16 bases between them. Germline V gene data show CDR1 as SGHAT and CDR2 as FQNNGV. This CDR3 spans 15 amino acids. CDR3 in DNA: TGTGCCAGCAGCAGAGGCCTCGGGGGAACCTACGAGCAGTACTTC. Its protein product is CASSRGLGGTYEQYF.

The rearrangement links TRBV9 to TRBJ1-6, with D maybe TRBD1 (5 bases). The CDR3 runs to 16 residues. With 3 bases removed from V and 7 bases from J, the gap between germline ends came to 17 bases. Germline CDR1 and CDR2: SGDLS and YYNGEE. CDR3: CASSARPGPTNSPLHF. The CDR3 DNA sequence: TGTGCCAGCAGCGCCCGCCCGGGACCCACGAATTCACCCCTCCACTTT.

This clonotype was counted ten times or more. This chain links TRBV12-3 or TRBV12-4 with TRBJ2-7, with D possibly being TRBD2 (6 bases). The CDR3 runs 13 residues. The germline V and J ends were trimmed by 3 bases and 4 bases, with 10 bases remaining between them. The CDR3 DNA is TGTGCCAGCAGTTTTAAGGCGGGATACGAGCAGTACTTC. Amino acids: CASSFKAGYEQYF.

This clonotype was counted a few times. The chain links TRBV6-1 to TRBJ1-3; D gene ambiguous. Germline V CDR1 and CDR2: MNHNS, SASEGT. Deletions cut 6 bases from V and 0 bases from J, with 9 bases between. This CDR3 comprises 14 residues. The CDR3 loop reads CASSAWSSGNTIYF. DNA of the CDR3: TGTGCCAGCAGCGCCTGGAGCTCTGGAAACACCATATATTTT.

This sequence joins TRBV3-1 and TRBJ1-5; a possible D gene is TRBD1 (5 bases). Germline assignment: CDR1 LGHDT and CDR2 YNNKEL (reference sequence). V lost 0 bases and J 6 bases, leaving 12 bases between the germline ends. The CDR3 is made up of 15 amino acids. DNA for the CDR3: TGTGCCAGCAGCCAAGAGGGGCAGGTCGGTCAGCCCCAGCATTTT. Its translation is CASSQEGQVGQPQHF.

Worth noting for this clonotype: One end of the junction does not line up with germline, which may come from a read error. The V and J genes are TRBV6-1 and TRBJ1-5; D is ambiguous. This CDR3 spans 15 amino acids. Germline V CDR1 and CDR2: MNHNS, SASEGT. The CDR3 DNA sequence: TGTGCCAGCAATGACGGCTTGGCCTTCAATCAGCCCCTGCATTTT. The encoded protein is CASNDGLAFNQPLHF.

The chain recombines TRBV19 with TRBJ1-1; D gene unclear. Per germline, CDR1 LNHDA and CDR2 SQIVND (reference sequence). The CDR3 spans 11 residues. In nucleotides, the CDR3 is TGTGAGGCCCTCATAAACACTGAAGCTTTCTTT. This sequence encodes CEALINTEAFF.

This clonotype occurred many times. The rearrangement links TRBV20-1 to TRBJ2-7; weak D call: TRBD2 (5 bases). V lost 0 bases, J lost 2 bases, and 14 bases lay in between. Germline assignment: CDR1 DFQATT and CDR2 SNEGSKA (reference sequence). CDR3 length: 15 amino acids. The CDR3 bases are TGCAGTGCTAGAGATCTTGGTGGTAGCGCCTACGAGCAGTACTTC. This translates into CSARDLGGSAYEQYF.

The genes are TRBV3-1 and TRBJ2-5; TRBD2 matches 7 bases. Germline CDR1 is LGHDT and CDR2 is YNNKEL (reference sequence). The CDR3 length is 15 residues. Trimming at V came to 4 bases and at J to 2 bases, leaving 7 bases not matched to a gene. The CDR3 is CASSPGSGVQETQYF. DNA of the CDR3: TGTGCCAGCAGCCCTGGGAGCGGGGTTCAAGAGACCCAGTACTTC.

This clonotype was seen repeatedly, ten times or more. J is TRBJ1-1 and V is TRBV20-1, with 7 bases lining up with TRBD1. The CDR3 is 14 residues long. The V segment lost 5 bases and the J segment 1 base; nucleotides outside the gene matches: 7. Germline V CDR1 and CDR2: DFQATT, SNEGSKA (reference sequence). Here the CDR3 reads CSARQGGQNTEAFF. CDR3 nucleotide sequence: TGCAGTGCTCGACAGGGCGGGCAGAACACTGAAGCTTTCTTT.

This sequence joins TRBV20-1 and TRBJ1-5, with D hard to call. The CDR3 totals 13 residues. The V gene lost 0 bases and the J gene lost 8 bases, with 11 bases spanning the gap. The germline CDR1 and CDR2 sequences are DFQATT and SNEGSKA (reference sequence). The CDR3 sequence is CSARDPPGEPQHF. Written as DNA, the CDR3 is TGCAGTGCTAGAGACCCCCCTGGGGAGCCCCAGCATTTT.

This clonotype was picked up many times. This chain joins TRBV5-1 and TRBJ2-3; no clear D. CDR3 length: 14 residues. Trimming removed 0 bases at V and 6 bases at J, with 11 bases between. Germline CDR1 is SGHRS and CDR2 is YFSETQ. In nucleotides, the CDR3 is TGCGCCAGCAGCTTGGACGCCATTAAGGATACGCAGTATTTT. It codes for CASSLDAIKDTQYF.

This clonotype was seen repeatedly, ten times or more. The CDR3 loop reads CASSGGHPYEQYF. CDR3 DNA: TGTGCCAGCAGTGGGGGACACCCATACGAGCAGTACTTC. The chain combines TRBV6-1 with TRBJ2-7; D is perhaps TRBD1 (6 bases). The V end lost 4 bases, the J end lost 4 bases, and 11 bases lay between the germline ends. Germline assignment: CDR1 MNHNS and CDR2 SASEGT. The CDR3 sequence is 13 residues long.

The genes are TRBV6-2 or TRBV6-3 and TRBJ1-6; 9 nucleotides match TRBD1. J lost 7 bases, V lost 11 bases, and 9 bases had no gene match. The CDR3 sequence is 14 residues long. The germline V gene encodes CDR1 MNHEY and CDR2 SVGEGT. This CDR3 reads CAFPDRGENSPLHF. Written as DNA, the CDR3 is TGTGCCTTCCCGGACAGGGGCGAGAATTCACCCCTCCACTTT.